The 7 T cell receptor beta chains listed next were all sequenced from one sample in a study of control samples from healthy donors and cancer patients. Sequenced by immunoSEQ multiplex PCR; TCRdb stores in-frame clones only, minus some. This table holds about 100,000 clones, approximately 90% found once. Sequencing used blood. The receptor set was obtained from a young man in good health.

This clone showed up just once. The chain recombines TRBV9 with TRBJ1-1; D is perhaps TRBD1 (5 bases). Germline V lookup: CDR1 SGDLS, CDR2 YYNGEE. The CDR3 is 15 amino acids. The V end lost 0 bases, the J end lost 0 bases, and 9 bases lay between the germline ends. The CDR3: CASSVVRDLNTEAFF. Here the CDR3 DNA reads TGTGCCAGCAGCGTAGTCAGGGATCTGAACACTGAAGCTTTCTTT.

This clone appeared a single time. The J gene is TRBJ1-4, the V gene TRBV12-3 or TRBV12-4; D is unclear. V was cut by 3 bases and J by 8 bases, with 10 bases left in between. This CDR3 is built from 13 residues. The CDR3: CASSLGLGEKLFF. In DNA form, the CDR3 reads TGTGCCAGCAGTTTGGGCCTGGGGGAAAAACTGTTTTTT.

This clone has a handful of counts. The chain uses TRBV5-6 and TRBJ1-1; no firm D call. Germline V gives CDR1 SGHDT, CDR2 YYEEEE. V was clipped by 3 bases and J by 5 bases, with 17 bases between them. The CDR3 covers 15 residues. The CDR3 sequence is CASSSTAWVRTEAFF. In nucleotides, the CDR3 is TGTGCCAGCAGCTCCACGGCCTGGGTTCGGACTGAAGCTTTCTTT.

In the case of this clone: The sample holds other DNA sequences that translate to the same CDR3. This sequence joins TRBV20-1 and TRBJ2-3; no clear D. The V end was cut by 6 bases, the J end by 2 bases, with 6 bases between. This CDR3 has 11 amino acids. Germline V CDR1 and CDR2: DFQATT, SNEGSKA (reference sequence). CDR3 bases: TGCAGTGCCAGCCACACAGATACGCAGTATTTT. It encodes CSASHTDTQYF.

The chain links TRBV14 to TRBJ2-3; TRBD2 might be the D (6 bases). Germline V gives CDR1 SGHDN, CDR2 FVKESK. The CDR3 spans 17 residues. V lost 4 bases to trimming and J lost 4 bases, with 21 bases between them. In DNA, the CDR3 is TGTGCCAGCAGCCTGGATAGAGCACGGGGGACGGCAGATACGCAGTATTTT. Its protein is CASSLDRARGTADTQYF.

The gene calls are TRBV5-1 and TRBJ1-3, with 9 bases fitting TRBD1. Germline V gene data show CDR1 as SGHRS and CDR2 as YFSETQ. The CDR3 extends over 17 amino acids. Trimming took 0 bases from V and 3 from J; bases not matched to a gene: 7. The CDR3 sequence: CASSLVGDRVLGNTIYF. The CDR3 bases are TGCGCCAGCAGCTTGGTGGGGGACAGGGTCCTTGGAAACACCATATATTTT. Together with reference TRBV5-1 and TRBJ1-3, the CDR3 gives the full variable domain: KAGVTQTPRYLIKTRGQQVTLSCSPISGHRSVSWYQQTPGQGLQFLFEYFSETQRNKGNFPGRFSGRQFSNSRSEMNVSTLELGDSALYLCASSLVGDRVLGNTIYFGEGSWLTVV.

The V gene is TRBV6-2 or TRBV6-3, the J gene TRBJ1-2; no firm D call. CDR1 and CDR2 (germline): MNHEY, SVGEGT. The CDR3 is 15 amino acids. V was cut by 0 bases and J by 5 bases, with 13 bases left in between. CDR3 DNA: TGTGCCAGCAGTTACTCCGTGCCTGGGGATTATGGCTACACCTTC. This encodes CASSYSVPGDYGYTF.